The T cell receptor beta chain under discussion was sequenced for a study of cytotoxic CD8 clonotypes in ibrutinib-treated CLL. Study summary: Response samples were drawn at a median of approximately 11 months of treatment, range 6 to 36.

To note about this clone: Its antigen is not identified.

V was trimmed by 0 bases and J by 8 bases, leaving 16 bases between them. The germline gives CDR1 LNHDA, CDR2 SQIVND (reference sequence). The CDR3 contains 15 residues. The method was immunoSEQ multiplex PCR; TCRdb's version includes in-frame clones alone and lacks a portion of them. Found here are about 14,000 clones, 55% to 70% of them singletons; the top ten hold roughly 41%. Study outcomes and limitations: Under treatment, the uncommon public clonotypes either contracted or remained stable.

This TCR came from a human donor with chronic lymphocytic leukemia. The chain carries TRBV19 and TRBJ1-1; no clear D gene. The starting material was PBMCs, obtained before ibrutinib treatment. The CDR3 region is CASSIDFPTSKEAFF. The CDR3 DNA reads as TGTGCCAGTAGTATAGATTTCCCGACGTCAAAAGAAGCTTTCTTT.